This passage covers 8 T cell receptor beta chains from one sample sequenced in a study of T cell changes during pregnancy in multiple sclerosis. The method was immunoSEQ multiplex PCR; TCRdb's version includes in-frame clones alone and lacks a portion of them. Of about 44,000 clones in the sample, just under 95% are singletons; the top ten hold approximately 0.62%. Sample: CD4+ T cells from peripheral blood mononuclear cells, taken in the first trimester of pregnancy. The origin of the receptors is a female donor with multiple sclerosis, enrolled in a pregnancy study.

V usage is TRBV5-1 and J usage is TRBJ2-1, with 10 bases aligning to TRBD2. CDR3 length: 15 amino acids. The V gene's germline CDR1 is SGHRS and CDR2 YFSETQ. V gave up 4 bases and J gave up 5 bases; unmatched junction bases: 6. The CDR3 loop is CASSHGGLADNEQFF. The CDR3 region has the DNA TGCGCCAGCAGCCATGGCGGACTAGCGGACAATGAGCAGTTCTTC.

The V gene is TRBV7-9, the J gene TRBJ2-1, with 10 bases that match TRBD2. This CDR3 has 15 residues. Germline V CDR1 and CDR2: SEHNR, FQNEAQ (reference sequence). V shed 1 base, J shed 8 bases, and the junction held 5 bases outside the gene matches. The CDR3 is CASSLGLAGVDEQFF. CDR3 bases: TGTGCCAGCAGCTTAGGCCTAGCGGGAGTGGATGAGCAGTTCTTC.

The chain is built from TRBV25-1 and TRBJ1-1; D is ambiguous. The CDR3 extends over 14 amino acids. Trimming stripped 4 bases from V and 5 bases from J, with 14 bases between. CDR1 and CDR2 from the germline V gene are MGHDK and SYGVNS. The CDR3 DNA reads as TGTGCCAGCAGTGGGGGTGGGTCGGGGACTGAAGCTTTCTTT. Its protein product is CASSGGGSGTEAFF.

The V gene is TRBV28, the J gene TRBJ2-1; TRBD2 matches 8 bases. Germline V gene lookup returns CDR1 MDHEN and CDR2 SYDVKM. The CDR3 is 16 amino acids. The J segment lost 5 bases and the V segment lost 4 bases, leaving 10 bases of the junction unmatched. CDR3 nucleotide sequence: TGTGCCAGCAGTTCGCCCGGGACTAGAATAGACAATGAGCAGTTCTTC. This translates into CASSSPGTRIDNEQFF.

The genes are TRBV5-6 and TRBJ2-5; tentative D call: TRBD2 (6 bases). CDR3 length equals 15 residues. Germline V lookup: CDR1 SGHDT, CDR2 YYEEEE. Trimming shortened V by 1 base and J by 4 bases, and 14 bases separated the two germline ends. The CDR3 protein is CASSLTSRPGETQYF. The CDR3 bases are TGTGCCAGCAGCTTGACTAGCCGCCCGGGAGAGACCCAGTACTTC.

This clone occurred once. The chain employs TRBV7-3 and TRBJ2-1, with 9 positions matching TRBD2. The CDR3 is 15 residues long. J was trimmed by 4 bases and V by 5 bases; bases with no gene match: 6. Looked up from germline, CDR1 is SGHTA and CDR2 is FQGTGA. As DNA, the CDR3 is TGTGCCAGCAGCCCGACAAGCGGGAGGTACAATGAGCAGTTCTTC. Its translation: CASSPTSGRYNEQFF.

For the CDR3, the DNA is TGTGCCAGCAGCTTAGAGGCGGGAGTTTACAATGAGCAGTTCTTC. As protein: CASSLEAGVYNEQFF. The chain has TRBV11-1 and TRBJ2-1; 7 nucleotides match TRBD2. Losses at the gene ends were 1 base for V and 4 bases for J; bases not matched to a gene: 4. Germline V gene lookup returns CDR1 SGHAT and CDR2 FQDESV (reference sequence). There are 15 residues in the CDR3.

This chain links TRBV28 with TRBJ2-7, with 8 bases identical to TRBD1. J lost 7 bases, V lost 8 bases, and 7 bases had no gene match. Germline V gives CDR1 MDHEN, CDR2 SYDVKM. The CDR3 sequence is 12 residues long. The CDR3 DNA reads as TGTGCCAGCGGGGCAGGGGGCTGGGAGCAGTACTTC. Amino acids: CASGAGGWEQYF.